This record looks at one T cell receptor (beta chain) sequence and its context. Source study methods: Reference gene primer amplification yielded estimated nucleated cell counts. Sequenced by immunoSEQ multiplex PCR; TCRdb stores in-frame clones only, minus some. That table furnishes V, J and clone size, whereas the DNA furnished D and trimming. The repertoire has about 240,000 clones, roughly 86% of them found once; the top ten carry just under 0.8%. V was shortened by 2 bases and J by 6 bases, with 11 bases between the two germline ends. This CDR3 is 13 amino acids long. In germline, CDR1 is SGDLS, CDR2 YYNGEE. The data belong to a study of blood T cell repertoires in COVID-19. Whole-study context: Sites across the United States, Italy and Spain contributed samples from acute and convalescent COVID-19. T cells, B-cell-depleted T cells, or PBMCs supplied cDNA or gDNA.

V usage is TRBV9 and J usage is TRBJ1-2, with D perhaps matching TRBD1 (6 bases). Sequencing was done on a sample of peripheral blood. This clonotype was sampled from a woman in her thirties with acute or convalescent COVID-19. The CDR3 spells CASSVRDIDGYTF. In DNA, the CDR3 is TGTGCCAGCAGCGTTCGGGACATTGATGGCTACACCTTC.